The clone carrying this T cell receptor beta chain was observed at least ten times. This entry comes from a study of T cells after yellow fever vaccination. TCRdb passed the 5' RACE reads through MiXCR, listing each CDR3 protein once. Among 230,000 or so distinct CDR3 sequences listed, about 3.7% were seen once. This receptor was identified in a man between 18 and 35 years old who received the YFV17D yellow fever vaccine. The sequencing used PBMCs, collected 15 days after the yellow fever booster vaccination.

The CDR3 loop reads CASRPGRRSGNTIYF. CDR3 nucleotide sequence: TGTGCCAGCAGACCCGGACGGAGATCTGGAAACACCATATATTTT. The chain joins TRBV12-3 or TRBV12-4 to TRBJ1-3; the D is unclear. There are 15 residues in the CDR3. Trimming pared 6 bases from V and 1 base from J, leaving 13 bases between.